This paragraph reports one T cell receptor beta chain. Its antigen is as yet unknown. This record comes from a study of T cell repertoires in cytomegalovirus infection. Study-wide background: Public signatures in TCR beta pointed to CMV infection and matching HLA type.

TCRdb re-called the reads with MiXCR, one entry per CDR3 protein. The sample consists of about 830,000 distinct CDR3 sequences, 30% to 35% of them appearing once. This CDR3 contains 16 residues. The germline V gene encodes CDR1 SGHVS and CDR2 FNYEAQ. V lost 6 bases to trimming and J lost 7 bases; unmatched junction nucleotides: 10. The sequenced sample was cultured CD8+ T cells from PBMCs, obtained from culture after CMV antigen stimulation. This receptor was taken from a human donor in good health (CMV status not recorded). Some clones in this sample may be carry-over from other donors' samples. The V call is TRBV7-6, the J call TRBJ2-1, with TRBD2 matching over 12 bases. In nucleotides, the CDR3 is TGTGCCAGCAGTTTCGCTAGCGGGGGGGCCTTTAATGAGCAGTTCTTC. Amino acids: CASSFASGGAFNEQFF.